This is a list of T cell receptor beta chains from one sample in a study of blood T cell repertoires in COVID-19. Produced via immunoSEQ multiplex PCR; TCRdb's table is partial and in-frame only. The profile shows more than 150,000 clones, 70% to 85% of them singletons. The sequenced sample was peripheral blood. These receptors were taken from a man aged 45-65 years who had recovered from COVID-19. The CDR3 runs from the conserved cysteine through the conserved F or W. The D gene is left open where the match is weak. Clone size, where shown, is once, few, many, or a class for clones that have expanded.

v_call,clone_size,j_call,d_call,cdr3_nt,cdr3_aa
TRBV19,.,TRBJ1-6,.,TGTGCCAGTTCGACGCGGGGCTGGGAAACCCTCCACTTT,CASSTRGWETLHF
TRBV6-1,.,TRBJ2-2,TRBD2,TGTGCCAGCAGTGGGCGAGTCGGCGGAACTAGCGGGAGTCCCACCGGGGAGCTGTTTTTT,CASSGRVGGTSGSPTGELFF
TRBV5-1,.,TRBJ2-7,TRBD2,TGCGCCAGCAGCACGGCCGGGACTAGCGGGAGTTACGAGCAGTACTTC,CASSTAGTSGSYEQYF
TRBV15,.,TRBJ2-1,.,TGTGCCACCAGCAGACCCACCGTAGCGGTAGAATACAATGAGCAGTTCTTC,CATSRPTVAVEYNEQFF
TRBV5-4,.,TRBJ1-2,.,TGTGCCAGCAGCTTTGCAACAGGCGCTAACTATGGCTACACCTTC,CASSFATGANYGYTF
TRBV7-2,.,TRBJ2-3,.,TGTGCCAGCAGCTCCTCTAGCACAGATACGCAGTATTTT,CASSSSSTDTQYF
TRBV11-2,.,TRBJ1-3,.,TGTGCCAGCAGCTTAGTCCGTGGAGACACCATATATTTT,CASSLVRGDTIYF
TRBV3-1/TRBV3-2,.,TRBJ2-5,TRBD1,TGTGCCAGCAGCCAAGTGGGGACAGGGTTGGGGGAGACCCAGTACTTC,CASSQVGTGLGETQYF
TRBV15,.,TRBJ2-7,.,TGTGCCACCAGCAGAGATCCGGGTTCCGAGCAGTACTTC,CATSRDPGSEQYF
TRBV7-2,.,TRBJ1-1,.,TGTGCCAGCAGCCCCCTAATAGGGGCAGGGTTAGGTGCTTTCTTT,CASSPLIGAGLGAFF
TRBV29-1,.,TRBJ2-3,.,TGCAGCGTTGAGGCAGGGAGGTCTACGCAGTATTTT,CSVEAGRSTQYF
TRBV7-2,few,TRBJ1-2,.,TGTGCCAGCAGCTCCGTGAGAAGCTACACCTTC,CASSSVRSYTF
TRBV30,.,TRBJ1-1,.,TGTGCCTGGAGTCAGGACTTTGAAGCTTTCTTT,CAWSQDFEAFF
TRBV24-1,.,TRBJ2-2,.,TGTGCCACCAGTGATTTGGCGGGGACCGGGGAGCTGTTTTTT,CATSDLAGTGELFF
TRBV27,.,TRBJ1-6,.,TGTGCCAGCAGTTTTCGACCCCCTAGATATAATTCACCCCTCCACTTT,CASSFRPPRYNSPLHF
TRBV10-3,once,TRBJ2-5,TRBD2,TGTGCCATCGGCGGTAGCGGGAGCGCCGACCAAGAGACCCAGTACTTC,CAIGGSGSADQETQYF
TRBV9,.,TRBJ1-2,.,TGTGCCAGCAGCGCGGGACATACCTATGGCTACACCTTC,CASSAGHTYGYTF
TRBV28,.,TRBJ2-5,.,TGTGCCAACCCTTTAAGGGGCCTCCCACTGGAGACCCAGTACTTC,CANPLRGLPLETQYF
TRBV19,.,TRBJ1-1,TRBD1,TGTGCCAGTAGTATTTCTGGTCGAGGGGGCGCGGGTGGGAACACTGAAGCTTTCTTT,CASSISGRGGAGGNTEAFF
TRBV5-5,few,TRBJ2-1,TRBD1,TGTGCCAGCAGCTTGGAGGGACAGGGGGCGGATGAGCAGTTCTTC,CASSLEGQGADEQFF
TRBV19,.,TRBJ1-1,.,TGTGCCAGTGCAGGGGACATGAACACTGAAGCTTTCTTT,CASAGDMNTEAFF
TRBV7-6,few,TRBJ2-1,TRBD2,TGTGCCAGCAGCTTCAATACTTTACTAGCGGCACTGGGCAATGAGCAGTTCTTC,CASSFNTLLAALGNEQFF